This T cell receptor beta chain came from a study of naive and memory T cell subsets. Study-wide findings and caveats: Findings for naive and memory subsets could not be checked against ground truth. Possibly reflecting memory cells re-expressing CD45RA, a few larger clonotypes occurred in naive repertoires, especially CD8. Expression changes during T cell differentiation may affect RNA-based TCR counts.

Both TRBC1 and TRBC2 were covered by a beta constant-region primer of two equimolar oligonucleotides. Four rounds of PCR amplified the ligated cDNA using nested alpha and beta constant-region primers plus SP2. A 12-nucleotide UMI and the SP2 primer were added to the cDNA 3' end by oligonucleotide ligation. One entry per CDR3 protein results from TCRdb running MiXCR on the UMI-ligation and nested PCR reads. This table holds over 80,000 distinct CDR3 sequences, about 10% found once. CD4+ T cell IFNgamma after overnight CMV lysate exposure gave donor CMV status. Germline V gene data show CDR1 as SEHNR and CDR2 as FQNEAQ (reference sequence). The CDR3 is 14 residues long. V dropped 4 bases and J dropped 4; count of bases not matched to a gene: 5. This clonotype was counted a few times. Its antigen remains unknown.

What was sequenced was naive CD4+ T cells from blood. The gene calls are TRBV7-9 and TRBJ2-7; TRBD1 aligns across 9 bases. The clonotype comes from a human donor in good health. In nucleotides, the CDR3 is TGTGCCAGCAGCTCCGACAGGGGGGGTTACGAGCAGTACTTC. This encodes CASSSDRGGYEQYF.